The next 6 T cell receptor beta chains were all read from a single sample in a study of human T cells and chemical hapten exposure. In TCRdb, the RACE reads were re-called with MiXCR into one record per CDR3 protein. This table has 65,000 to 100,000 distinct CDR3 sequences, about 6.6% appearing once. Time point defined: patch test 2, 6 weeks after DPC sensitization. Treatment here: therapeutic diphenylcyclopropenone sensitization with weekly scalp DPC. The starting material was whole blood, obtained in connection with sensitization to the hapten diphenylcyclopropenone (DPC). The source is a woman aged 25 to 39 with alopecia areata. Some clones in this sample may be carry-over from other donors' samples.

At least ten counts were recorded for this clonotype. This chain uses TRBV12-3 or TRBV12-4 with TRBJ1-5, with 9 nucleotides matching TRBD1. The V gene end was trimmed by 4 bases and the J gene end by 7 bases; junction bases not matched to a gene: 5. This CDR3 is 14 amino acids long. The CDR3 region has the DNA TGTGCCAGCAGTTCGACAGGGGGTGAACAGCCCCAGCATTTT. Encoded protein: CASSSTGGEQPQHF.

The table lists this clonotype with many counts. The CDR3 sequence is CASSGRAGVYNEQFF. As DNA, the CDR3 is TGTGCCAGCAGTGGCCGGGCCGGGGTTTACAATGAGCAGTTCTTC. The chain has TRBV2 and TRBJ2-1, with a possible D match to TRBD2 (5 bases). This CDR3 has 15 residues. The germline gives CDR1 SNHLY, CDR2 FYNNEI. Deletions cut 4 bases from V and 4 bases from J, with 14 bases between.

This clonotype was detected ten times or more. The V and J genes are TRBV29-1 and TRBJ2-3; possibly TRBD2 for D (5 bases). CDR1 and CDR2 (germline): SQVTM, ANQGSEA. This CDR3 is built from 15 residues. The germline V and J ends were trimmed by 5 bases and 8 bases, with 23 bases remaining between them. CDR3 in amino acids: CSVFLPGPTSGTQYF. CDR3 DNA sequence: TGCAGCGTTTTCCTTCCGGGTCCTACGAGCGGTACGCAGTATTTT.

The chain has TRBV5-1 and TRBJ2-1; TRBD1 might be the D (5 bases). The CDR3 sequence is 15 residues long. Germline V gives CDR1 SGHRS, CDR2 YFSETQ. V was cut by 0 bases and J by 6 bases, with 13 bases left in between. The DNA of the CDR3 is TGCGCCAGCAGCTTGGCACAGGATCGGGCCAATGAGCAGTTCTTC. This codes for CASSLAQDRANEQFF.

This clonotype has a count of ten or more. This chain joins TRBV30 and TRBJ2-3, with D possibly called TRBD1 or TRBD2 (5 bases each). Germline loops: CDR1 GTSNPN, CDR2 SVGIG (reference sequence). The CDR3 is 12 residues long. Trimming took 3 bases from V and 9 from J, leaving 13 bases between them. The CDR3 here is CAWRWGSETQYF. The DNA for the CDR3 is TGTGCCTGGAGGTGGGGGTCGGAAACGCAGTATTTT.

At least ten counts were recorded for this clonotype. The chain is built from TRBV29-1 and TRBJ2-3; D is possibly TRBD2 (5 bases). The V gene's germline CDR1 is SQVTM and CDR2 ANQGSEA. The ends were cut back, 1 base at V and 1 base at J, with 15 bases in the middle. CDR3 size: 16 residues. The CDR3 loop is CSVEGIRADRTDTQYF. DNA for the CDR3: TGCAGCGTTGAAGGAATTCGAGCGGATCGCACAGATACGCAGTATTTT.